This T cell receptor (beta chain) was sequenced during a study of T-cell memory formation after mild COVID-19. Points from the study as a whole: Chiefly within CM and EM were the contracting CD4+ clones; CD8+ ones were within EMRA. Detection of some responders pre-infection suggested pre-existing cross-reactive memory T cells participated.

TCRdb called the 5' RACE reads again in MiXCR, with one record for every CDR3 protein. The sample consists of under 200,000 distinct CDR3 sequences, approximately 10% of them appearing once. Regarding this clonotype: Its antigen is not known.

The germline CDR1 and CDR2 sequences are SNHLY and FYNNEI. This CDR3 is built from 14 residues. Trimming took 7 bases from V and 0 from J, leaving 10 bases between them. V gene TRBV2 combines with J gene TRBJ1-3, with a weak D call TRBD1 (5 bases). This receptor was obtained from a man aged 18 to 30 who had mild COVID-19 (a few samples of this study predate the infection). Cell type and time point are not known. The sample was PBMCs or a T cell subset sorted from them (not recorded which). The CDR3 DNA is TGTGCCAGCATCGGGGCAGTCTCTGGAAACACCATATATTTT. It specifies CASIGAVSGNTIYF.